This T cell receptor (beta chain) is drawn from a study of cytomegalovirus exposure and HLA in healthy donors. Study-wide points: Later, an analysis found that common viral pathogens appeared to be linked with several of the most significant clusters. A later analysis linked a missense variant in DCLRE1C to the trimming of TCR beta V and J genes.

The CDR3 has 14 amino acids. Germline V gene sequence: CDR1 LNHDA, CDR2 SQIVND (reference sequence). The study ran its PCR with 60 Vbeta and 13 Jbeta primers. This table comes from immunoSEQ multiplex PCR, and its TCRdb copy is limited to in-frame clones, with some not included. The sample includes roughly 130,000 clones, roughly two thirds of them seen just once. About this clone itself: Its antigen is not known. A read error may account for a junction end that differs from germline.

The sequencing input was PBMCs. The chain carries TRBV19 and TRBJ1-4, with D possibly TRBD1 on 5 matching bases. The sequence came from a male donor in good health and CMV-seronegative. CDR3 loop: CASSMRSREGKLFF. Here the CDR3 DNA reads TGTGCCAGCAGTATGCGGAGCAGGGAGGGAAAACTGTTTTTT. The full variable domain, its missing parts supplied by reference TRBV19 and TRBJ1-4, is DGGITQSPKYLFRKEGQNVTLSCEQNLNHDAMYWYRQDPGQGLRLIYYSQIVNDFQKGDIAEGYSVSREKKESFPLTVTSAQKNPTAFYLCASSMRSREGKLFFGSGTQLSVL.